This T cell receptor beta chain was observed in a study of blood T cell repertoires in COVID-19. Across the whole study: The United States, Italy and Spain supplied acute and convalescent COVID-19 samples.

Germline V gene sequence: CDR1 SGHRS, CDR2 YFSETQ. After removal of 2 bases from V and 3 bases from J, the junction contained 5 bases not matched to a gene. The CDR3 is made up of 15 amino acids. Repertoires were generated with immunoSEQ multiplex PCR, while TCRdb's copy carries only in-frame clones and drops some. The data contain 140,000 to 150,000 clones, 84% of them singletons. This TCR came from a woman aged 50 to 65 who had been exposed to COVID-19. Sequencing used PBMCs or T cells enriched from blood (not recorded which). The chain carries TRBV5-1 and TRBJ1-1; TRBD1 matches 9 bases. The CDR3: CASSLNRGLDTEAFF. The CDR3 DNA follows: TGCGCCAGCAGCTTAAACAGGGGGCTGGACACTGAAGCTTTCTTT. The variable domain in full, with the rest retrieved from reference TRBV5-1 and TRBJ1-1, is KAGVTQTPRYLIKTRGQQVTLSCSPISGHRSVSWYQQTPGQGLQFLFEYFSETQRNKGNFPGRFSGRQFSNSRSEMNVSTLELGDSALYLCASSLNRGLDTEAFFGQGTRLTVV.